These T cell receptor beta chains were read from a single sample in a study of OX40 agonist ivuxolimab in advanced cancers. Libraries were prepared by immunoSEQ multiplex PCR; TCRdb keeps only in-frame clonotypes and omits some of them. The sample holds tens of thousands of clones, approximately 80% seen once. The sample in question was CD4+ or CD8+ T cells sorted from blood, obtained in a trial of the OX40 agonist ivuxolimab. These receptors all come from an adult with an advanced solid tumor such as melanoma, head and neck, liver or kidney cancer. The CDR3 runs from the conserved cysteine through the conserved F or W. A D gene is named only where the DNA matches it firmly. Only part of the rows carry a size: once, few, many, or a class if the clone is expanded.

j_call v_call clone_size d_call cdr3_length cdr3_aa cdr3_nt
TRBJ1-5 TRBV6-5 . TRBD1 14 CASRDRGRNQPQHF TGTGCCAGCAGGGACAGGGGAAGAAATCAGCCCCAGCATTTT
TRBJ2-7 TRBV7-9 few . 14 CASSNRTSAGEQYF TGTGCCAGCAGCAACCGCACTAGTGCTGGCGAGCAGTACTTC
TRBJ1-4 TRBV6-5 . . 14 CASSRVGTNEKLFF TGTGCCAGCAGTAGGGTTGGTACTAATGAAAAACTGTTTTTT
TRBJ2-2 TRBV6-5 . . 12 CASSSTSGELFF TGTGCCAGCAGTTCGACATCCGGGGAGCTGTTTTTT
TRBJ1-6 TRBV4-1 . TRBD1 15 CASSQVNRGNSPLHF TGCGCCAGCAGCCAAGTTAACAGGGGAAATTCACCCCTCCACTTT
TRBJ2-7 TRBV9 few . 15 CASSVDSHSSYEQYF TGTGCCAGCAGCGTAGACAGTCATAGCTCCTACGAGCAGTACTTC
TRBJ1-4 TRBV7-9 once . 16 CASSIYSGDGGEKLFF TGTGCCAGCAGCATCTACTCAGGGGATGGGGGTGAAAAACTGTTTTTT
TRBJ2-1 TRBV28 . TRBD2 13 CASSLKRGYEQFF TGTGCCAGCAGTTTAAAGCGGGGCTATGAGCAGTTCTTC
TRBJ2-6 TRBV19 . . 17 CASSPQVGGSGANVLTF TGTGCCAGTAGTCCTCAGGTGGGGGGTTCTGGGGCCAACGTCCTGACTTTC
TRBJ1-1 TRBV7-2 once . 15 CASSLRGQQNTEAFF TGTGCCAGCAGCCTTCGCGGGCAACAGAACACTGAAGCTTTCTTT
TRBJ2-1 TRBV19 . TRBD2 15 CASSRGTSGSNEQFF TGTGCCAGTAGCCGCGGGACTAGCGGGAGTAATGAGCAGTTCTTC
TRBJ1-3 TRBV2 . . 14 CASSERRAGNTIYF TGTGCCAGCAGTGAACGGAGGGCTGGAAACACCATATATTTT
TRBJ2-7 TRBV19 once TRBD2 16 CASSTPPGLVSYEQYF TGTGCCAGTAGTACCCCTCCGGGACTAGTCTCCTACGAGCAGTACTTC
TRBJ2-7 TRBV27 . TRBD2 16 CASRLAGEVYSYEQYF TGTGCCAGCAGACTAGCGGGAGAGGTGTACTCCTACGAGCAGTACTTC
TRBJ2-3 TRBV30 . . 14 CAWSVQGTRDTQYF TGTGCCTGGAGTGTACAAGGGACCCGAGATACGCAGTATTTT
TRBJ2-5 TRBV11-2 . TRBD1 15 CASSPGDRVVETQYF TGTGCCAGCAGCCCGGGGGACAGGGTTGTGGAGACCCAGTACTTC
TRBJ2-7 TRBV4-1 once . 14 CASSQDQTRREQYF TGCGCCAGCAGCCAAGATCAGACTAGAAGAGAGCAGTACTTC
TRBJ2-7 TRBV19 once TRBD2 17 CASSSLAGVGSSYEQYF TGTGCCAGTAGTAGTTTAGCGGGAGTTGGGAGCTCCTACGAGCAGTACTTC
TRBJ1-1 TRBV11-2 . . 13 CASSLVVVSEAFF TGTGCCAGCAGCTTAGTGGTCGTCTCTGAAGCTTTCTTT